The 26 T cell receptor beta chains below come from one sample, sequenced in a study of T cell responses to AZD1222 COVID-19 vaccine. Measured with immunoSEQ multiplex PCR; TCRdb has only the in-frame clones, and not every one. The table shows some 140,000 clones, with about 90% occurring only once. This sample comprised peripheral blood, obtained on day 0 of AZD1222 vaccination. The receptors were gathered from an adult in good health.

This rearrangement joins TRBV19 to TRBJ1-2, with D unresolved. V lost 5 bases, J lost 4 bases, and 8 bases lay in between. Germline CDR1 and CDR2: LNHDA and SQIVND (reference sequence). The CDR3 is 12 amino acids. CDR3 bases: TGTGCCAGTAGTTTCCCGGGCTATGGCTACACCTTC. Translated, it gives CASSFPGYGYTF.

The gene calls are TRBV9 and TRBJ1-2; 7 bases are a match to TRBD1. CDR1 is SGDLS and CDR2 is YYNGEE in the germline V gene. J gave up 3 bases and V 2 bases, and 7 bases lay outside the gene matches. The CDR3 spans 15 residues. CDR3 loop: CASSVTGDTYYGYTF. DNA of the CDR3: TGTGCCAGCAGCGTCACAGGGGATACATACTATGGCTACACCTTC.

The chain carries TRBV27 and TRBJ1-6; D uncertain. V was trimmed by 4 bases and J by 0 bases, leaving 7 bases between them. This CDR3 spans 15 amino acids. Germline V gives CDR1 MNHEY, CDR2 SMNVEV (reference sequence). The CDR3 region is CASSSRSSYNSPLHF. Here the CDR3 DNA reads TGTGCCAGCAGTTCCCGGAGCTCCTATAATTCACCCCTCCACTTT.

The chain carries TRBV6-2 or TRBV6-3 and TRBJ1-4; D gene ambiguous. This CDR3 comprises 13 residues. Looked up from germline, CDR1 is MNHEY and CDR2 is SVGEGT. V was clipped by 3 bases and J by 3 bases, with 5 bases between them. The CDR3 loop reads CASSYNSNEKLFF. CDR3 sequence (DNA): TGTGCCAGCAGTTATAACTCTAATGAAAAACTGTTTTTT.

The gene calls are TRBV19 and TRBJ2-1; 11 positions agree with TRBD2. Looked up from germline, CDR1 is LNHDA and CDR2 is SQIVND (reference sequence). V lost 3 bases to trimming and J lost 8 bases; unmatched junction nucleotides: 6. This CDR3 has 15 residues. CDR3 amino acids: CASSIYSGGAHEQFF. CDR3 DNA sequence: TGTGCCAGTAGTATCTATAGCGGGGGGGCCCATGAGCAGTTCTTC.

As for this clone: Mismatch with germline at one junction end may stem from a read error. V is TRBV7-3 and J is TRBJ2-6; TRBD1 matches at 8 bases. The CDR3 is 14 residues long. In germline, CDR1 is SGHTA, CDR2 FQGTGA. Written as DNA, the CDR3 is TGTGCCAGCAGCCCCACTACAGGGGGCAACGTCCTGACTTTC. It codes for CASSPTTGGNVLTF.

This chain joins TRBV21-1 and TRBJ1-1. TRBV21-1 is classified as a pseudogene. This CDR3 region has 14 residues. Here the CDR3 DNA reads TGTGCCAGATTGGCGGGGGGCCCGAACACTGAAGCTTTCTTT. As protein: CARLAGGPNTEAFF.

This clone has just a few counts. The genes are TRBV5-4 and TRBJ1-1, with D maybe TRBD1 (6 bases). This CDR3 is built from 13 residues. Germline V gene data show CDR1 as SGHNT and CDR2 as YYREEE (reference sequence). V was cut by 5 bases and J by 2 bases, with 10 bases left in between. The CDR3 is CASRSGTNTEAFF. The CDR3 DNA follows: TGTGCCAGCAGATCCGGGACAAACACTGAAGCTTTCTTT.

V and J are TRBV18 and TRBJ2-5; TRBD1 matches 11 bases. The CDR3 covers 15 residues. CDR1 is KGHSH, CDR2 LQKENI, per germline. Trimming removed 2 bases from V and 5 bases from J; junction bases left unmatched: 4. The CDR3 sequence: CASSPGTGGQETQYF. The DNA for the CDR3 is TGTGCCAGCTCACCAGGGACAGGGGGTCAGGAGACCCAGTACTTC.

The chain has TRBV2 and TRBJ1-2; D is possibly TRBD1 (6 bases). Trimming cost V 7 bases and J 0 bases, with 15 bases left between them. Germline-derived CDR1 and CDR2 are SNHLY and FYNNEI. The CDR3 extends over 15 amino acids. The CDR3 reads CASNPGTSTNYGYTF. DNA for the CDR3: TGTGCCAGCAATCCCGGGACAAGCACTAACTATGGCTACACCTTC. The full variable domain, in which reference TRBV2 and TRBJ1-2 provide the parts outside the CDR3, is EPEVTQTPSHQVTQMGQEVILRCVPISNHLYFYWYRQILGQKVEFLVSFYNNEISEKSEIFDDQFSVERPDGSNFTLKIRSTKLEDSAMYFCASNPGTSTNYGYTFGSGTRLTVV.

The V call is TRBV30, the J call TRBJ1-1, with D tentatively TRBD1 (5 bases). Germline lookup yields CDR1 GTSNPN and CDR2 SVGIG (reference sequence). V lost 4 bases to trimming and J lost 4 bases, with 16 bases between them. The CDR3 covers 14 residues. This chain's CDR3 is CAWTLSGTSTEAFF. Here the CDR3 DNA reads TGTGCCTGGACCCTCTCTGGGACCAGCACTGAAGCTTTCTTT.

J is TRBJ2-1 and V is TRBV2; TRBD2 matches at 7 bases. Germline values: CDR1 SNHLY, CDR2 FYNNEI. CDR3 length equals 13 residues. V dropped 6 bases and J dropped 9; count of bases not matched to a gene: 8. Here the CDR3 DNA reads TGTGCCAGCAGCGAGACTAGCTCTCCTGAGCAGTTCTTC. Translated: CASSETSSPEQFF.

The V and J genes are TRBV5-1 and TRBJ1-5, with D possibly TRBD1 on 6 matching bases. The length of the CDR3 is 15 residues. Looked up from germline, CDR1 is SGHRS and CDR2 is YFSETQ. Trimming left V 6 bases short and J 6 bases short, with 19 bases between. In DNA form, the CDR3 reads TGCGCCAGCACTCTCGAAGACAGGATTGGTCAGCCCCAGCATTTT. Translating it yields CASTLEDRIGQPQHF.

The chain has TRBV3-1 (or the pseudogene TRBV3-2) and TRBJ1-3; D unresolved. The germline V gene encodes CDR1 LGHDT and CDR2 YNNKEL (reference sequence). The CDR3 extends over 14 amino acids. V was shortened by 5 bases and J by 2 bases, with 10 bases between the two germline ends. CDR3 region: CASSSQKTGNTIYF. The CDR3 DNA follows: TGTGCCAGCAGCTCGCAGAAAACTGGAAACACCATATATTTT.

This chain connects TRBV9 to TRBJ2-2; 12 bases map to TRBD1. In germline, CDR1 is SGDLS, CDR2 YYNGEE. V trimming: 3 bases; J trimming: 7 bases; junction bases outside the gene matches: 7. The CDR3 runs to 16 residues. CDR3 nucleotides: TGTGCCAGCAGCGCGCCGGGACAGGGGGCCGGCGGGGAGCTGTTTTTT. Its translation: CASSAPGQGAGGELFF.

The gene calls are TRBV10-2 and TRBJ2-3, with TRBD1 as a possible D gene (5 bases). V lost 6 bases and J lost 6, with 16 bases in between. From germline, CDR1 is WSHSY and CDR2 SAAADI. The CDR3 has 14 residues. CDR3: CASSPAGPTDTQYF. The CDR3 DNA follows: TGCGCCAGCAGCCCGGCAGGGCCCACGGATACGCAGTATTTT.

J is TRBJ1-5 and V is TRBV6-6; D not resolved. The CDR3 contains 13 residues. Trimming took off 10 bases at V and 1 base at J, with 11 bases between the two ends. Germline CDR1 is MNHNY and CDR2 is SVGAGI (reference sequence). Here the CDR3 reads CATGGPSNQPQHF. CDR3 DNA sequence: TGTGCCACCGGAGGCCCAAGCAATCAGCCCCAGCATTTT.

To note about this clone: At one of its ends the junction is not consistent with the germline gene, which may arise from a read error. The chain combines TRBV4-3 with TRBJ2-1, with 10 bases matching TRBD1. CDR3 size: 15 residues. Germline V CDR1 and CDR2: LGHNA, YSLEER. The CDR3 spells CANSQDRGHYNEQFF. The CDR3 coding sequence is TGCGCCAACAGCCAAGACAGGGGGCACTACAATGAGCAGTTCTTC.

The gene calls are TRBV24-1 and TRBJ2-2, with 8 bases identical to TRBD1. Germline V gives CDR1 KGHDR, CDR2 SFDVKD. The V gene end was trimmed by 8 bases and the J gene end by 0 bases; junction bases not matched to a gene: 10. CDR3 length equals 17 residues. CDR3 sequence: CATIDGTGQANTGELFF. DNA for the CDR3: TGTGCCACCATAGACGGAACGGGACAGGCGAACACCGGGGAGCTGTTTTTT.

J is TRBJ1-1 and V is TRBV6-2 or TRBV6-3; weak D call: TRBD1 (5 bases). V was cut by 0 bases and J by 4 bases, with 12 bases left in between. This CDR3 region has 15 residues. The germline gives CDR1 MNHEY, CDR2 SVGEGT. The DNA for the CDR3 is TGTGCCAGCAGTTACTCGGGGGGAGCGGTCACTGAAGCTTTCTTT. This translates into CASSYSGGAVTEAFF.

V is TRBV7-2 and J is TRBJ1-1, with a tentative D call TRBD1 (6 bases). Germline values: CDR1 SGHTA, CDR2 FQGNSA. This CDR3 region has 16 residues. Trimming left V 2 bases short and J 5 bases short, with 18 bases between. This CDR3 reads CASSLLPGEVDTEAFF. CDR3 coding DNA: TGTGCCAGCAGCTTACTCCCAGGGGAGGTAGATACTGAAGCTTTCTTT.

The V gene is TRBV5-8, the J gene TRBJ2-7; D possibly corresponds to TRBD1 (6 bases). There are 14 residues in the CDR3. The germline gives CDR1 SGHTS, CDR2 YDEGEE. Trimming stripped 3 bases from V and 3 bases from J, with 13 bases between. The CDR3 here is CASSSAGEGYEQYF. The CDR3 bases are TGTGCCAGCAGCTCCGCAGGGGAAGGCTACGAGCAGTACTTC.

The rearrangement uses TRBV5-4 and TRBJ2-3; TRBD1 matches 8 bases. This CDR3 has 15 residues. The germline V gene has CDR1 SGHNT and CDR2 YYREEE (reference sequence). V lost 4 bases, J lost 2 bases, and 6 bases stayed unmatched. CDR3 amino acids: CASSEGQDFTDTQYF. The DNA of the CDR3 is TGTGCCAGCAGCGAGGGACAGGACTTCACAGATACGCAGTATTTT.

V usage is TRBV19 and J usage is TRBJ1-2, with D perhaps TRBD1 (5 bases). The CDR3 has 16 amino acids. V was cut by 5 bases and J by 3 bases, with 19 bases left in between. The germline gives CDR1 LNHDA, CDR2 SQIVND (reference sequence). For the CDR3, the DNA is TGTGCCAGTAGTTCACACTCCGGGACGGTGCACTATGGCTACACCTTC. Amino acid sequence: CASSSHSGTVHYGYTF.

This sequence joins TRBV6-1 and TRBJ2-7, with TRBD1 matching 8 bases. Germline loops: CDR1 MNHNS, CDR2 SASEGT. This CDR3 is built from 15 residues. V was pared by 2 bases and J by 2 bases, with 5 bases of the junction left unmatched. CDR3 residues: CASSESAGGAYEQYF. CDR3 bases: TGTGCCAGCAGTGAATCGGCAGGGGGCGCCTACGAGCAGTACTTC.

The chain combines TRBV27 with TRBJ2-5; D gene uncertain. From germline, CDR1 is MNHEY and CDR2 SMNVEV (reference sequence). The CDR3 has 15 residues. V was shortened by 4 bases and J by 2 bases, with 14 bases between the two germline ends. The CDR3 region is CASSSVLTLQETQYF. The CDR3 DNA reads TGTGCCAGCAGTTCGGTGTTGACCCTACAAGAGACCCAGTACTTC.